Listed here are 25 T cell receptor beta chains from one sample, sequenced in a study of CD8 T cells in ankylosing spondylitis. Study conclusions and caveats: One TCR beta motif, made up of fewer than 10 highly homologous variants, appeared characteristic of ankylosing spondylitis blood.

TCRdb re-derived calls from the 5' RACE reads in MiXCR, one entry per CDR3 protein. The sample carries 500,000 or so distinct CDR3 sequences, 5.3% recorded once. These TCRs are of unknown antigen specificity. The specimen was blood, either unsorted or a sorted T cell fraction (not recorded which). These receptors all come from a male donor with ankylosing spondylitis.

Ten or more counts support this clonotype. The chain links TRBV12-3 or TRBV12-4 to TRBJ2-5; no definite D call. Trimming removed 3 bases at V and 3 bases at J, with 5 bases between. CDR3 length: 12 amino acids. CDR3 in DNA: TGTGCCAGCAGTTTCCCGGAAGAGACCCAGTACTTC. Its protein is CASSFPEETQYF.

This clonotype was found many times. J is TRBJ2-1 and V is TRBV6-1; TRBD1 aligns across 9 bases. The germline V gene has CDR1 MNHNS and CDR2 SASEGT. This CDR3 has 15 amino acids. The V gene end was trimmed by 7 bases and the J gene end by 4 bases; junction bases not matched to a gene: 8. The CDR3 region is CASTSTGGWYNEQFF. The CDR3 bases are TGTGCCAGCACCTCGACAGGGGGTTGGTACAATGAGCAGTTCTTC.

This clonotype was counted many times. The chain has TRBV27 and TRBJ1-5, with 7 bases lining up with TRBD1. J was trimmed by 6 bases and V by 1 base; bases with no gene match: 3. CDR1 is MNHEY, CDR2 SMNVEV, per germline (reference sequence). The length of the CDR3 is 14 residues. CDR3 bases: TGTGCCAGCAGTTTATTAAGGGGGCGTCAGCCCCAGCATTTT. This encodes CASSLLRGRQPQHF.

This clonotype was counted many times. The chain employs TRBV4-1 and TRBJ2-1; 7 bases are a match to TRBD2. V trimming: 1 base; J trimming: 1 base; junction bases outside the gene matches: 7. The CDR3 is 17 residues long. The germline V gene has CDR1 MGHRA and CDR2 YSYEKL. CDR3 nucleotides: TGCGCCAGCAGCCAAGGGGGGGGACCGCCATCCTACAATGAGCAGTTCTTC. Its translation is CASSQGGGPPSYNEQFF.

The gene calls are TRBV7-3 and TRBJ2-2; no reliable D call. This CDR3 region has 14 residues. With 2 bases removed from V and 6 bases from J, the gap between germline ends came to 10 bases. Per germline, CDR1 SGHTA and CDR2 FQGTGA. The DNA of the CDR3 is TGTGCCAGCAGCTTAGGAAGCGCCCCCGGGGAGCTGTTTTTT. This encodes CASSLGSAPGELFF.

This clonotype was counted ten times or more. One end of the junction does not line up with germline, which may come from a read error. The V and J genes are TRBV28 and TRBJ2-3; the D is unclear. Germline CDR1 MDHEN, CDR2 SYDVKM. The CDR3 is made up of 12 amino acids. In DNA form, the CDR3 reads TGTGCCAGCACCATGCGGCCCCCAGGAGTGGATTTT. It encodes CASTMRPPGVDF.

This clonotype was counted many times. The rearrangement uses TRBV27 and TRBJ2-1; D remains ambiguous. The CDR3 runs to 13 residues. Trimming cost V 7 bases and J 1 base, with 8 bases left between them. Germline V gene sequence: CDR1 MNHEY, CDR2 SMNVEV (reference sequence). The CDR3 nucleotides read TGTGCCAGCACCTCTCGGTCCTACAATGAGCAGTTCTTC. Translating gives CASTSRSYNEQFF.

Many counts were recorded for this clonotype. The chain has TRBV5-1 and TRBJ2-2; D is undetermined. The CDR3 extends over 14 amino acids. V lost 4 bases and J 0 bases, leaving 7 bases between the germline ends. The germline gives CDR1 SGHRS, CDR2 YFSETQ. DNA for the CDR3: TGCGCCAGCAGCGGAGCCGCGAACACCGGGGAGCTGTTTTTT. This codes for CASSGAANTGELFF. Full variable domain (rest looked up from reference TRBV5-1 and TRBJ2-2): KAGVTQTPRYLIKTRGQQVTLSCSPISGHRSVSWYQQTPGQGLQFLFEYFSETQRNKGNFPGRFSGRQFSNSRSEMNVSTLELGDSALYLCASSGAANTGELFFGEGSRLTVL.

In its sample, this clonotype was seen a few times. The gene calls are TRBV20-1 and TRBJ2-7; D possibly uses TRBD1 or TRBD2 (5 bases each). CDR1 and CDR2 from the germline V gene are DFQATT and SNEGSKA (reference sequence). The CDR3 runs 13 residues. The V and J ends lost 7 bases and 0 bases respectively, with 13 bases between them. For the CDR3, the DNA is TGCAGTGGGATGGGGACGGTCTCCTACGAGCAGTACTTC. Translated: CSGMGTVSYEQYF.

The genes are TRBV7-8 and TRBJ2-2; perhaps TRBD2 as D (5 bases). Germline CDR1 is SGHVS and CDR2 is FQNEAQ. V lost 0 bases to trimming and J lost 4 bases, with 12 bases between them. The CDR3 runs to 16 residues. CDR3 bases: TGTGCCAGCAGCTTAGCTTGGTGGGCGGGCACCGGGGAGCTGTTTTTT. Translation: CASSLAWWAGTGELFF.

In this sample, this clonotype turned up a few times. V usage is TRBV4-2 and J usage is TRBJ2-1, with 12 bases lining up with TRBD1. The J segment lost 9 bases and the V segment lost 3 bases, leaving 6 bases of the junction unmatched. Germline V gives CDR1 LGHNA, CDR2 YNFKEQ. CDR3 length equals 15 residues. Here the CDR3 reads CASSHTGQGAVEQFF. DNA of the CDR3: TGTGCCAGCAGCCATACGGGACAGGGGGCAGTTGAGCAGTTCTTC.

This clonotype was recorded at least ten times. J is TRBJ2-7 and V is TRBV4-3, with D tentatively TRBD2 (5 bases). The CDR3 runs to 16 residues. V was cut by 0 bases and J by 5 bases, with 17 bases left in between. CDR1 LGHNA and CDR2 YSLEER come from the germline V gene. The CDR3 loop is CASSQDVSGFRDEQYF. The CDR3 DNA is TGCGCCAGCAGCCAAGATGTTTCGGGGTTTAGGGACGAGCAGTACTTC.

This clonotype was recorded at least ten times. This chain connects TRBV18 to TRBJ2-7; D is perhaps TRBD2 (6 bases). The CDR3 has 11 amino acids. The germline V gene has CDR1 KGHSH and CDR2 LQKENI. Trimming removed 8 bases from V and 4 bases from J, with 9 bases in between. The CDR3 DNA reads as TGTGCCAGCCACGGGAGTTACGAGCAGTACTTC. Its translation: CASHGSYEQYF.

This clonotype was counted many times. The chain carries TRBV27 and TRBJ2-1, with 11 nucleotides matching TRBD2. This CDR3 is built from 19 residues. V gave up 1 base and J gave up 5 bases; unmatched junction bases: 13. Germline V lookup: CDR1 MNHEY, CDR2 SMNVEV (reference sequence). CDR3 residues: CASSLWPLRLAGSDNEQFF. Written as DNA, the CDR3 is TGTGCCAGCAGTTTATGGCCTCTCAGACTAGCGGGGAGTGACAATGAGCAGTTCTTC.

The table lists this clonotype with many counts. The CDR3 loop is CASSVDWRYNEQFF. The CDR3 DNA follows: TGTGCCAGCAGCGTAGATTGGAGATACAATGAGCAGTTCTTC. The genes are TRBV9 and TRBJ2-1, with D hard to call. The CDR3 consists of 14 residues. Germline V gene lookup returns CDR1 SGDLS and CDR2 YYNGEE. V was clipped by 0 bases and J by 4 bases, with 8 bases between them.

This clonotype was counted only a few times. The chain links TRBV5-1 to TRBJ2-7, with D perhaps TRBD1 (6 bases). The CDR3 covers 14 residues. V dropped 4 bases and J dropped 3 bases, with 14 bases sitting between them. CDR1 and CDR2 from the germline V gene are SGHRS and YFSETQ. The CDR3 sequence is CASSPRDKSYEQYF. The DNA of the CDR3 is TGCGCCAGCAGCCCCCGGGACAAAAGCTACGAGCAGTACTTC.

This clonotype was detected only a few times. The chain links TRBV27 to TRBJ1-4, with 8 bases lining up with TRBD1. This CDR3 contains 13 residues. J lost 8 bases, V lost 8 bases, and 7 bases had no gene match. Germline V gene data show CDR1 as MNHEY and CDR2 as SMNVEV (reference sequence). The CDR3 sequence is CASSTGAREKLFF. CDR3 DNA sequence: TGTGCCAGCTCGACAGGGGCTCGCGAAAAACTGTTTTTT.

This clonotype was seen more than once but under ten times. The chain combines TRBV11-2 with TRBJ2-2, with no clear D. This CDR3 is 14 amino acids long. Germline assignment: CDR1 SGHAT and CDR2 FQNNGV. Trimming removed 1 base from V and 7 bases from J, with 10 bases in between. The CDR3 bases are TGTGCCAGCAGCTTAGCCAGCACTAACGGGGAGCTGTTTTTT. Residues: CASSLASTNGELFF.

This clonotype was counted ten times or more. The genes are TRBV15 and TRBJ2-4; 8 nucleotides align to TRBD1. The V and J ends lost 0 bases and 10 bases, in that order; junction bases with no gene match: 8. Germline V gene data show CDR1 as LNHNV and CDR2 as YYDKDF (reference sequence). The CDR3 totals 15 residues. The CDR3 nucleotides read TGTGCCACCAGCAGAGATTTGGACAGGGTATCTATTCAGTACTTC. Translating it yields CATSRDLDRVSIQYF.

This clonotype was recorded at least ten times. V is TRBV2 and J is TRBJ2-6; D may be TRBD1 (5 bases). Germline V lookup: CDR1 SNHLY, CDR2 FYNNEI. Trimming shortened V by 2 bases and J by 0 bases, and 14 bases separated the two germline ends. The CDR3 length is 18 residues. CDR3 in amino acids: CASSERGASDSGANVLTF. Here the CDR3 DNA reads TGTGCCAGCAGTGAACGTGGGGCTTCGGACTCTGGGGCCAACGTCCTGACTTTC.

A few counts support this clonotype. The CDR3 spells CASSSTRFAQYF. The CDR3 bases are TGTGCCAGCAGCTCCACTAGATTCGCGCAGTATTTT. This rearrangement joins TRBV7-9 to TRBJ2-3; TRBD2 is a possible D gene (5 bases). The CDR3 consists of 12 residues. The germline V gene encodes CDR1 SEHNR and CDR2 FQNEAQ (reference sequence). Trimming left V 4 bases short and J 10 bases short, with 12 bases between.

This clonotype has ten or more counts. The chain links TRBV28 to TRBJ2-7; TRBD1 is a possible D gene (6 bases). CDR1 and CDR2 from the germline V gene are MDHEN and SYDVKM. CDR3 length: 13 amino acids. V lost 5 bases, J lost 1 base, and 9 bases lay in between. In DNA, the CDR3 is TGTGCCAGCAGTCGGGACAAGTCCTACGAGCAGTACTTC. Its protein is CASSRDKSYEQYF.

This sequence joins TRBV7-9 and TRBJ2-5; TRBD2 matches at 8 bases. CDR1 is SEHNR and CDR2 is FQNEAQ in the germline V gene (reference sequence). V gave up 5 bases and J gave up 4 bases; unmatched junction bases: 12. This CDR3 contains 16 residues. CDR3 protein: CASSPPSGGAGETQYF. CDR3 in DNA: TGTGCCAGCAGCCCCCCAAGCGGGGGTGCCGGAGAGACCCAGTACTTC.

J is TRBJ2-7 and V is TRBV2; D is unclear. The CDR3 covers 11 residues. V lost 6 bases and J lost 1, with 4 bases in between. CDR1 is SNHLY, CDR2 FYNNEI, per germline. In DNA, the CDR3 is TGTGCCAGCAGAGTTTCCTACGAGCAGTACTTC. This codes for CASRVSYEQYF.

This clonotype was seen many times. The CDR3 bases are TGTGCCAGCAGTCCGAGCTTAGACGTGGAGACCCAGTACTTC. Translating it yields CASSPSLDVETQYF. The chain couples TRBV6-1 to TRBJ2-5; D gene ambiguous. Between the trimmed V and J ends, which lost 5 bases and 5 bases, there was a span of 15 bases. Germline loops: CDR1 MNHNS, CDR2 SASEGT. CDR3 length: 14 residues.